This T cell receptor (beta chain) was found in a study of blood T cells in healthy people across ages. For the second PCR, which ran for about 6 to 12 cycles, a sample-barcoded 5' primer and a J-beta primer mix were used. TCRdb re-analysed the 5' RACE reads in MiXCR, keeping a single row per CDR3 protein. The table has some 790,000 distinct CDR3 sequences, under 30% seen once; the top ten hold roughly 17%. The sequencing sample was made of blood. The TCR comes from a woman older than 75 in good health.

The CDR3 coding sequence is TGTGCCAGCAGCCCGCGAAGGGGGAGAGCTGAAGCTTTCTTT. It specifies CASSPRRGRAEAFF. The J gene is TRBJ1-1, the V gene TRBV7-2, with D possibly matching TRBD1 (6 bases). The CDR3 extends over 14 amino acids. Trimming removed 5 bases at V and 6 bases at J, with 16 bases between. The germline CDR1 and CDR2 sequences are SGHTA and FQGNSA.